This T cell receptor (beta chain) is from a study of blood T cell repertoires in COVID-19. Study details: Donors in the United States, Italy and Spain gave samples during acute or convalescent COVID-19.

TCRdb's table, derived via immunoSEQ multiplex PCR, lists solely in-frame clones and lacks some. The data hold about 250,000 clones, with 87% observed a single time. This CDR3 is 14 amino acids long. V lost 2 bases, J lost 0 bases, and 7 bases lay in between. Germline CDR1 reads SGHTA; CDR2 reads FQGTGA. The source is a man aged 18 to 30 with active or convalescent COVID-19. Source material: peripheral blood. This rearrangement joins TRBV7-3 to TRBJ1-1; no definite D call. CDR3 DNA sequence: TGTGCCAGCAGCTTATGGGCCCTGAACACTGAAGCTTTCTTT. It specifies CASSLWALNTEAFF.